This TCR beta chain originates from a study of T-cell memory formation after mild COVID-19 (dated by TCRdb to the early 2020s). Broadly, across the study: Most TCR sequence clusters were specific to one of the two donors. The cohort was made up of two young adult volunteers, one female and one male, who were previously healthy. T-cell clones expanding and contracting after mild COVID-19 in two donors were tracked by longitudinal TCRalpha and TCRbeta repertoire sequencing. Here is what the overall study found, with its caveats: Contracting CD4+ clones were located mainly in the CM and EM memory subsets, whereas CD8+ clones were found to be enriched in EMRA. From day 15 to 85, contracting clones showed balanced CD4/CD8 phenotypes, whereas a second wave of clones that expanded from day 15 to 37 leaned towards CD4+. The detection of some responding clones in pre-infection memory suggests that pre-existing cross-reactive memory T cells joined the SARS-CoV-2 response. Only two mild cases were covered in the study, and larger cohorts including severe cases with pre-infection samples were considered necessary. Whether the second-wave clones peaking on day 37 were SARS-CoV-2 specific was not confirmed.

Cut back by 4 bases and 2 bases, the V and J ends lie 6 bases apart. The germline V gene provides CDR1 MGHDK and CDR2 SYGVNS. From the cysteine through the phenylalanine, the CDR3 covers 12 amino acids. Only the CDR3 DNA stays, 36 bases, in frame from base 1. In this sample, this clonotype turned up a few times. The antigen it recognizes is unknown. Base qualities are not recorded, but no much larger clone differs from it by a single base. The data were produced on an Illumina NovaSeq 6000. cDNA libraries for TCRalpha and TCRbeta were prepared by 5'RACE using constant-segment primers, with sample barcodes and unique molecular identifiers added. Trizol reagent was used to extract RNA from every sample. Amplification of the libraries took two PCR steps, and the second step added a second sample barcode plus Illumina TruSeq adapters. Sequencing of the libraries was done on an Illumina NovaSeq, producing 2 x 150 bp paired-end reads. The original pipeline was this. Demultiplexing of reads and collapsing into UMI-guided consensus sequences were performed with migec v1.2.7. With mixcr v2.1.11, UMI consensuses were aligned to TRA and TRB V and J templates and assembled into clonotypes. A clonotype was counted as expanded or contracted only if both edgeR and NoisET called the change significant, with noise models trained on biological replicates. For edgeR calls, a false discovery rate-adjusted p below 0.01 and a log2 fold-change threshold of 1 were applied. PCA with hierarchical clustering of max-normalized trajectories of the 1000 most abundant clonotypes was used as exploratory dynamics analysis. Separately sequenced CD4+ and CD8+ repertoires were used to assign a CD4 or CD8 phenotype to each responding clone. Starting from the raw public reads, TCRdb applied fastp trimming at Q25, assembled clones with MiXCR and retained in-frame beta chains. Rows are combined by CDR3 protein, so each entry shows the most common genes and DNA. The V and J calls, along with clone size, are taken from TCRdb and not from the paper's own processing. In this sample the table shows about 560,000 distinct CDR3 sequences, approximately 15% of which occur a single time. Jointly, the top ten make up about 8.6% of the sample.

Ficoll-Paque density gradient centrifugation was used to isolate PBMCs. The source material was PBMCs or a T cell subset sorted from them (not recorded which). The chain is made from TRBV25-1 and TRBJ2-7; a confident D gene designation cannot be given. The source of this sequence is an adult woman who had mild COVID-19 (a few samples of this study predate the infection). The sample titles of this study are shuffled in the database, so cell type and time point are left out; the donor was told from shared clones. The nucleotide sequence reads TGTGCCAGCAGTGCCTCCGCCTACGAGCAGTACTTC. The encoded protein is CASSASAYEQYF.